The present TCR beta chain was sequenced within a study of cytomegalovirus exposure and HLA in healthy donors. As for the study in general: For the 300 to 450 genotyped donors, 65% to 90% fell within the Caucasian-associated ancestry cluster.

The study ran its PCR with 60 Vbeta and 13 Jbeta primers. The protocol was immunoSEQ multiplex PCR, while the TCRdb copy is restricted to in-frame clones and leaves out a portion. The table has about 190,000 clones, around 75% seen once. CDR3 size: 14 residues. The V end lost 3 bases, the J end lost 3 bases, and 6 bases lay between the germline ends. Germline CDR1 reads MGHDK; CDR2 reads SYGVNS. The sequence was obtained from a man in his forties in good health and CMV-seropositive. J is TRBJ1-6 and V is TRBV25-1; TRBD1 is a possible D gene (5 bases). Sequencing was carried out using PBMCs. The CDR3: CASSETVYNSPLHF. As DNA, the CDR3 is TGTGCCAGCAGTGAGACAGTCTATAATTCACCCCTCCACTTT.